This entry is about one TCR beta chain. Its antigen is unknown. This entry comes from a study of a mutant IDH1 vaccine in newly diagnosed glioma. Study-level information: Patients in the study were vaccinated eight times, receiving shots in weeks 1, 3, 5, 7, 11, 15, 19 and 23. Patients arrived already treated with radiotherapy, temozolomide, or both, most having had both. Sex among treated patients split around 62% male, roughly 40% female; mean age was approximately 41 years. Overall study findings and caveats: Patients showed vaccine-induced immune responses at a rate of around 93%.

Sequencing was performed with immunoSEQ multiplex PCR; in TCRdb, only in-frame clones are kept and a portion is missing. Of around 57,000 clones in the sample, about 88% are singletons; the top ten hold 1.9%. Trimming removed 0 bases from V and 5 bases from J, with 14 bases in between. CDR1 and CDR2 (germline): SGHTS, YDEGEE. CDR3 size: 15 residues. The time point was: week 11, during vaccination. A single vaccine dose contained 300 ug of mutant IDH1 20-mer peptide, and topical imiquimod was used with it. The TCR was taken from a man aged 40-50 years with glioma. The source was PBMCs, collected from a glioma patient whose treatment included an IDH1 peptide vaccine. The rearrangement links TRBV5-8 to TRBJ1-1, with D maybe TRBD1 (6 bases). CDR3 DNA sequence: TGTGCCAGCAGCTTGGTTACGGGGGCGAGGACTGAAGCTTTCTTT. Translation: CASSLVTGARTEAFF.